The 32 T cell receptor beta chains below were found in one sample sequenced in a study of T cell changes during pregnancy in multiple sclerosis. The table came from immunoSEQ multiplex PCR; TCRdb's copy has only in-frame clones and leaves some out. The sample lists 34,000 or so clones; roughly 88% were seen once. Sequenced here: peripheral blood, sampled in the second trimester of pregnancy. All receptors come from a female donor in good health, enrolled as a control in a pregnancy study.

J is TRBJ2-3 and V is TRBV6-1; TRBD2 agrees at 12 bases. The length of the CDR3 is 17 residues. Germline-derived CDR1 and CDR2 are MNHNS and SASEGT. Unmatched junction bases numbered 3, after V lost 0 bases and J lost 2 bases. CDR3 DNA: TGTGCCAGCAGTGAAGCCCTAGCGGGGGGGTCCACAGATACGCAGTATTTT. This sequence encodes CASSEALAGGSTDTQYF.

The chain has TRBV28 and TRBJ2-1, with a tentative D call TRBD1 (5 bases). The germline V gene has CDR1 MDHEN and CDR2 SYDVKM. The length of the CDR3 is 14 residues. Trimming pared 1 base from V and 8 bases from J, leaving 12 bases between. CDR3 residues: CASSLYSGADEQFF. The CDR3 DNA is TGTGCCAGCAGTTTATATTCTGGGGCCGATGAGCAGTTCTTC.

The chain has TRBV2 and TRBJ2-3; a possible D gene is TRBD1 (6 bases). Trimming pared 4 bases from V and 5 bases from J, leaving 13 bases between. Germline CDR1 reads SNHLY; CDR2 reads FYNNEI. The CDR3 length is 14 residues. The CDR3 DNA reads TGTGCCAGCAGTGGGCTTAGGGGGAGAGATACGCAGTATTTT. Amino acids: CASSGLRGRDTQYF.

V usage is TRBV25-1 and J usage is TRBJ1-3; tentatively, D is TRBD1 (5 bases). Germline V gene lookup returns CDR1 MGHDK and CDR2 SYGVNS. The CDR3 extends over 13 amino acids. V lost 8 bases and J lost 4, with 12 bases in between. The CDR3 loop is CASRLGPGNTIYF. The CDR3 DNA reads TGTGCCAGCCGTCTGGGGCCCGGAAACACCATATATTTT.

The CDR3 bases are TGTGCCAGCAGCTCCCGGACAGGGGCTGGTGACACTGAGCAGTTCTTC. It encodes CASSSRTGAGDTEQFF. This chain joins TRBV7-2 and TRBJ2-1; 9 nucleotides align to TRBD1. The CDR3 covers 16 residues. Germline CDR1 SGHTA, CDR2 FQGNSA. Trimming at V came to 4 bases and at J to 9 bases, leaving 13 bases not matched to a gene.

The table lists this clone with a count of one. This chain joins TRBV30 and TRBJ1-1; 9 bases fit TRBD1. CDR1 is GTSNPN, CDR2 SVGIG, per germline (reference sequence). After removal of 1 base from V and 10 bases from J, the junction contained 7 bases not matched to a gene. CDR3 length equals 13 residues. This CDR3 reads CAWSEDRGWVAFF. The CDR3 nucleotides read TGTGCCTGGAGTGAGGACAGGGGATGGGTAGCTTTCTTT.

The gene calls are TRBV5-1 and TRBJ2-3, with 7 nucleotides matching TRBD1. Germline V gene sequence: CDR1 SGHRS, CDR2 YFSETQ. Unmatched junction bases numbered 8, after V lost 4 bases and J lost 6 bases. The CDR3 is 14 residues long. The CDR3 nucleotides read TGCGCCAGCAGCCAGGGACAGCTTACGGATACGCAGTATTTT. Protein: CASSQGQLTDTQYF.

The chain couples TRBV6-5 to TRBJ1-4; D possibly corresponds to TRBD1 (5 bases). The germline CDR1 and CDR2 sequences are MNHEY and SVGAGI. CDR3 length: 15 amino acids. Trimming stripped 8 bases from V and 2 bases from J, with 15 bases between. The CDR3 is CASRSYGGTNEKLFF. In DNA form, the CDR3 reads TGTGCCAGCCGCTCCTATGGGGGGACTAATGAAAAACTGTTTTTT.

The chain joins TRBV28 to TRBJ2-5; D unresolved. From germline, CDR1 is MDHEN and CDR2 SYDVKM. The CDR3 is made up of 15 amino acids. V lost 6 bases and J 1 base, leaving 15 bases between the germline ends. CDR3 coding DNA: TGTGCCAGCAGCCGTAAATTCACAGTCCAAGAGACCCAGTACTTC. This translates into CASSRKFTVQETQYF.

For this clone: The same CDR3 arises from other DNA sequences in this sample as well. The rearrangement links TRBV30 to TRBJ1-4, with 7 bases fitting TRBD1. The length of the CDR3 is 15 residues. CDR1 is GTSNPN, CDR2 SVGIG, per germline (reference sequence). V lost 4 bases and J lost 0; bases outside the gene matches: 5. DNA of the CDR3: TGTGCCTGGACCTTAGGGACAGCAACTAATGAAAAACTGTTTTTT. Its protein is CAWTLGTATNEKLFF.

The chain combines TRBV11-3 with TRBJ2-5; TRBD2 agrees at 13 bases. V shed 3 bases, J shed 3 bases, and the junction held 7 bases outside the gene matches. From germline, CDR1 is SGHNT and CDR2 YENEEA. The CDR3 runs to 17 residues. CDR3 coding DNA: TGTGCCAGCAGCTTTGCAAGGGGACTAGCGGGGAAAGAGACCCAGTACTTC. This gives the protein CASSFARGLAGKETQYF.

The V and J genes are TRBV5-1 and TRBJ2-3; 9 positions agree with TRBD1. Germline V lookup: CDR1 SGHRS, CDR2 YFSETQ. The V segment lost 0 bases and the J segment 0 bases; nucleotides outside the gene matches: 2. This CDR3 has 16 residues. The CDR3 DNA is TGCGCCAGCAGCTTGGAGACAGGGGGGAGCACAGATACGCAGTATTTT. This gives the protein CASSLETGGSTDTQYF.

V and J are TRBV27 and TRBJ2-1; the D gene is possibly TRBD1 (6 bases). The CDR3 consists of 15 residues. Germline-derived CDR1 and CDR2 are MNHEY and SMNVEV (reference sequence). Trimming removed 4 bases from V and 6 bases from J, with 16 bases in between. For the CDR3, the DNA is TGTGCCAGCAGTTATGGGGGCCTAGTCTTCAATGAGCAGTTCTTC. Its protein product is CASSYGGLVFNEQFF.

The chain links TRBV30 to TRBJ1-3, with D possibly TRBD1 on 6 matching bases. The V end lost 4 bases, the J end lost 3 bases, and 13 bases lay between the germline ends. CDR1 GTSNPN and CDR2 SVGIG come from the germline V gene (reference sequence). The CDR3 contains 14 residues. CDR3 nucleotide sequence: TGTGCCTGGACACAGGGATTACTTGGAAACACCATATATTTT. Protein: CAWTQGLLGNTIYF.

The genes are TRBV4-2 and TRBJ1-2; D perhaps matches TRBD1 (5 bases). From germline, CDR1 is LGHNA and CDR2 YNFKEQ. The germline V and J ends were trimmed by 1 base and 3 bases, with 6 bases remaining between them. CDR3 length: 13 residues. The DNA of the CDR3 is TGTGCCAGCAGCCAAGGACAGCACTATGGCTACACCTTC. Protein: CASSQGQHYGYTF.

The rearrangement links TRBV6-1 to TRBJ2-3, with 8 bases matching TRBD2. Germline trimming cut 4 bases from V and 5 bases from J; bases unmatched to any gene: 8. The CDR3 is 15 amino acids. The germline V gene has CDR1 MNHNS and CDR2 SASEGT. CDR3 residues: CASSARAGVLDTQYF. CDR3 nucleotides: TGTGCCAGCAGTGCCCGAGCGGGAGTGCTAGATACGCAGTATTTT.

This chain connects TRBV5-6 to TRBJ1-4; weak D call: TRBD1 (6 bases). The germline V gene has CDR1 SGHDT and CDR2 YYEEEE. The CDR3 is 15 residues long. Trimming took 4 bases from V and 0 from J, leaving 10 bases between them. CDR3 loop: CASSRRQATNEKLFF. The DNA of the CDR3 is TGTGCCAGCAGCCGTCGACAGGCAACTAATGAAAAACTGTTTTTT.

The chain is built from TRBV5-4 and TRBJ1-2, with D perhaps matching TRBD1 (6 bases). The germline V gene encodes CDR1 SGHNT and CDR2 YYREEE (reference sequence). Trimming stripped 3 bases from V and 4 bases from J, with 16 bases between. The CDR3 runs to 15 residues. The CDR3 sequence is CASSSRGAGPYGYTF. In nucleotides, the CDR3 is TGTGCCAGCAGCTCCAGGGGCGCCGGCCCCTATGGCTACACCTTC.

The chain employs TRBV30 and TRBJ1-5; 8 positions match TRBD1. The germline V gene has CDR1 GTSNPN and CDR2 SVGIG (reference sequence). V dropped 0 bases and J dropped 7; count of bases not matched to a gene: 5. This CDR3 is 14 amino acids long. CDR3: CAWSVAAGGQPQHF. CDR3 in DNA: TGTGCCTGGAGTGTAGCGGCAGGGGGCCAGCCCCAGCATTTT.

The V call is TRBV11-1, the J call TRBJ2-3; 13 positions match TRBD2. V shed 4 bases, J shed 7 bases, and the junction held 11 bases outside the gene matches. Germline V lookup: CDR1 SGHAT, CDR2 FQDESV (reference sequence). The CDR3 has 17 residues. The chain's CDR3 is CASSSTSGGAQANTQYF. The CDR3 DNA reads as TGTGCCAGCAGCTCAACTAGCGGGGGGGCCCAGGCAAATACGCAGTATTTT.

The chain carries TRBV6-5 and TRBJ2-7, with a possible D match to TRBD1 (6 bases). V gave up 5 bases and J gave up 3 bases, with 11 bases separating them. The CDR3 covers 13 residues. The germline gives CDR1 MNHEY, CDR2 SVGAGI. CDR3 region: CASSTDSDYEQYF. The CDR3 nucleotides are TGTGCCAGCAGTACGGACAGTGACTACGAGCAGTACTTC.

The chain has TRBV15 and TRBJ1-2, with D unclear. The CDR3 runs 12 residues. In germline, CDR1 is LNHNV, CDR2 YYDKDF (reference sequence). Trimming cost V 0 bases and J 8 bases, with 7 bases left between them. This chain's CDR3 is CATSRETIGYTF. The CDR3 bases are TGTGCCACCAGCAGAGAAACAATAGGCTACACCTTC.

V and J are TRBV6-1 and TRBJ2-1; TRBD2 is a possible D gene (6 bases). The CDR3 totals 13 residues. Germline V gives CDR1 MNHNS, CDR2 SASEGT. The V and J ends lost 8 bases and 8 bases respectively, with 16 bases between them. CDR3 DNA: TGTGCCAGCGCGGGACCCATGGTATATGAGCAGTTCTTC. This gives the protein CASAGPMVYEQFF.

The chain combines TRBV27 with TRBJ1-5, with 8 bases matching TRBD1. This CDR3 has 15 residues. Per the germline V gene, CDR1 is MNHEY and CDR2 is SMNVEV (reference sequence). With 0 bases clipped from V and 4 bases from J, the junction kept 2 bases outside the gene matches. The DNA of the CDR3 is TGTGCCAGCAGTTTATCGGGGACAGGAAATCAGCCCCAGCATTTT. Residues: CASSLSGTGNQPQHF.

The gene calls are TRBV10-1 and TRBJ2-7; possibly TRBD1 for D (5 bases). The CDR3 spans 12 residues. The germline V and J ends were trimmed by 8 bases and 0 bases, with 8 bases remaining between them. Per the germline V gene, CDR1 is WNHNN and CDR2 is SYGVQD (reference sequence). The DNA for the CDR3 is TGCGCCAGCCAAGGGGACTCCTACGAGCAGTACTTC. It is translated as CASQGDSYEQYF.

CDR3 bases: TGTGCCAGCAGTTTTCAGACTTATCTGGGCTACACCTTC. Its translation is CASSFQTYLGYTF. J is TRBJ1-2 and V is TRBV28, with D unresolved. The V end lost 3 bases, the J end lost 8 bases, and 13 bases lay between the germline ends. There are 13 residues in the CDR3. Looked up from germline, CDR1 is MDHEN and CDR2 is SYDVKM.

V and J are TRBV18 and TRBJ2-5; no clear D gene. CDR3 size: 14 residues. V gave up 3 bases and J gave up 5 bases, with 13 bases separating them. Germline values: CDR1 KGHSH, CDR2 LQKENI. As DNA, the CDR3 is TGTGCCAGCTCACCCCGCGGCAGTTCTGAGACCCAGTACTTC. This translates into CASSPRGSSETQYF.

The J gene is TRBJ2-2, the V gene TRBV9; 12 bases match TRBD2. CDR3 size: 15 residues. With 4 bases clipped from V and 7 bases from J, the junction kept 5 bases outside the gene matches. CDR1 and CDR2 (germline): SGDLS, YYNGEE. The CDR3 DNA reads as TGTGCCAGCAGCCCTAGCGGGAGGGGCGGCGGGGAGCTGTTTTTT. Amino acid sequence: CASSPSGRGGGELFF. Full variable domain (remainder filled in from reference TRBV9 and TRBJ2-2): DSGVTQTPKHLITATGQRVTLRCSPRSGDLSVYWYQQSLDQGLQFLIQYYNGEERAKGNILERFSAQQFPDLHSELNLSSLELGDSALYFCASSPSGRGGGELFFGEGSRLTVL.

The chain links TRBV7-9 to TRBJ2-7, with no clear D. The CDR3 runs 13 residues. The V gene's germline CDR1 is SEHNR and CDR2 FQNEAQ (reference sequence). V was trimmed by 3 bases and J by 0 bases, leaving 6 bases between them. For the CDR3, the DNA is TGTGCCAGCAGCTTCGGTATCTCCTACGAGCAGTACTTC. Amino acids: CASSFGISYEQYF.

The rearrangement uses TRBV6-4 and TRBJ2-7, with 7 nucleotides matching TRBD1. Germline CDR1 MRHNA, CDR2 SNTAGT. V lost 0 bases to trimming and J lost 4 bases; unmatched junction nucleotides: 3. The CDR3 length is 14 residues. The CDR3 here is CASSDSTGWYEQYF. The CDR3 coding sequence is TGTGCCAGCAGTGACTCGACAGGGTGGTACGAGCAGTACTTC.

In this sample, this clone turned up a few times. V gene TRBV29-1 combines with J gene TRBJ1-1; D remains ambiguous. This CDR3 spans 9 amino acids. The germline V and J ends were trimmed by 8 bases and 3 bases, with 4 bases remaining between them. Germline V gene data show CDR1 as SQVTM and CDR2 as ANQGSEA. CDR3 nucleotides: TGCAGCACTGACACTGAAGCTTTCTTT. Residues: CSTDTEAFF. The full variable domain, its missing parts supplied by reference TRBV29-1 and TRBJ1-1, is SAVISQKPSRDICQRGTSLTIQCQVDSQVTMMFWYRQQPGQSLTLIATANQGSEATYESGFVIDKFPISRPNLTFSTLTVSNMSPEDSSIYLCSTDTEAFFGQGTRLTVV.

V usage is TRBV4-1 and J usage is TRBJ2-7; no reliable D call. Trimming shortened V by 3 bases and J by 2 bases, and 14 bases separated the two germline ends. This CDR3 is 15 amino acids long. In germline, CDR1 is MGHRA, CDR2 YSYEKL. The CDR3 spells CASSQPTGSTYEQYF. CDR3 in DNA: TGCGCCAGCAGCCAGCCTACCGGGTCCACCTACGAGCAGTACTTC.